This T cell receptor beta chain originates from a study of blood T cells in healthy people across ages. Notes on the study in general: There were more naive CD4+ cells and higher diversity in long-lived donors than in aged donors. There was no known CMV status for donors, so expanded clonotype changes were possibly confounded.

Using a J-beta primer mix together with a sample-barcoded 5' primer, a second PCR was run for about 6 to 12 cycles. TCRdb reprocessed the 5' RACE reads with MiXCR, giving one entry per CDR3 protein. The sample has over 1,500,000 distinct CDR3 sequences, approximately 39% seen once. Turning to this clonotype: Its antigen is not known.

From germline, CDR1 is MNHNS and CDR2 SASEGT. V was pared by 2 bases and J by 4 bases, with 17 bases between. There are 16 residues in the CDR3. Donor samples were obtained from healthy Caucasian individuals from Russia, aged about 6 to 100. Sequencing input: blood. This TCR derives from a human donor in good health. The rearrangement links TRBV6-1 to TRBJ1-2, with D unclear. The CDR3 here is CASSESLEGLFYGYTF. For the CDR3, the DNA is TGTGCCAGCAGTGAAAGCTTAGAGGGTTTATTCTATGGCTACACCTTC.